One T cell receptor (beta chain) is described in this entry. The target antigen is unknown. Assay used: immunoSEQ multiplex PCR; TCRdb lists only in-frame clones, some missing. The profile covers several thousand clones, with roughly 90% appearing a single time and 4% to 6% taken by the ten largest. The sample belongs to a study of neoadjuvant nivolumab and ipilimumab in lung cancer. Study context: The combination arm added day-1 ipilimumab 1 mg/kg to nivolumab 3 mg/kg on days 1, 15, 29. Study results and limitations: Only two of four nivolumab-treated tumors gained richness and clonality by surgery. Resected tumors had greater TCR richness and clonality than uninvolved lung. Only a small number of samples underwent TCR sequencing.

The CDR3 covers 15 residues. Trimming shortened V by 0 bases and J by 7 bases, and 12 bases separated the two germline ends. Germline CDR1 is KGHSH and CDR2 is LQKENI. This clonotype was obtained from an adult with non-small cell lung cancer. The chain joins TRBV18 to TRBJ1-4, with D possibly TRBD1 on 6 matching bases. The sample here was adjacent normal lung tissue, taken after neoadjuvant nivolumab, alone or with ipilimumab, at or shortly before surgery. CDR3 in DNA: TGTGCCAGCTCACCACCGGGCCAAGGGGGTGAAAAACTGTTTTTT. It specifies CASSPPGQGGEKLFF.